The clone carrying this T cell receptor (beta chain) was seen a handful of times. This record comes from a study of blood T cell repertoires in COVID-19. Study-level background: The study drew acute and convalescent COVID-19 samples from the United States, Italy and Spain.

Data came from immunoSEQ multiplex PCR; TCRdb stores just in-frame clones and leaves some out. The sample contains about 200,000 clones, more than 70% of which appear only once. Participant-given clinical history determined each cohort assignment. Sequences were obtained from PBMCs or T cells enriched from blood (not recorded which). This clonotype originated in a woman between 18 and 29 years old who had recovered from COVID-19.

CDR3 region: CASSSTGALPGETQYF. CDR3 DNA sequence: TGCGCCAGCAGCTCTACAGGGGCACTCCCGGGGGAGACCCAGTACTTC. V and J are TRBV5-1 and TRBJ2-5; the match to TRBD1 covers 7 bases. The CDR3 extends over 16 amino acids. V shed 3 bases and J 5 bases; nucleotides not matched to a gene: 13. Germline V gene lookup returns CDR1 SGHRS and CDR2 YFSETQ.